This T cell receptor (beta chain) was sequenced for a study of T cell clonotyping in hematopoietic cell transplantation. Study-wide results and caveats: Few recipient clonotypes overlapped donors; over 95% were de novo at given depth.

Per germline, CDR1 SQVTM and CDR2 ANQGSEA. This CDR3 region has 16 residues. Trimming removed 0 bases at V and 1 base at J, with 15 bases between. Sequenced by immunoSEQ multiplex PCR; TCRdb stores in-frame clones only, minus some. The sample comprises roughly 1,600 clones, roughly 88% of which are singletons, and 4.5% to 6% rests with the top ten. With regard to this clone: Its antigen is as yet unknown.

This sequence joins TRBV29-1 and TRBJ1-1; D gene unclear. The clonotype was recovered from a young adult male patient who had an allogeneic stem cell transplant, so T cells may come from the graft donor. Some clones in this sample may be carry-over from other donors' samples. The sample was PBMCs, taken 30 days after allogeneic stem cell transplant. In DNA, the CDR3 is TGCAGCGTTGAAGATCCCCGGCCGATCAGGAACACTGAAGCTTTCTTT. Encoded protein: CSVEDPRPIRNTEAFF.